This T cell receptor (beta chain) was identified in a study of cytomegalovirus exposure and HLA in healthy donors. Of note for this clone: Its specificity is not known.

Study-level results: Reported performance of the classifier showed diagnosis of cytomegalovirus status with high specificity and sensitivity. When a later analysis was performed, an Asian-associated ancestry cluster reportedly had fewer N-insertions than the approximately 600-donor mean. V- and J-gene trimming of TCR beta was linked (in a later analysis) to a missense DCLRE1C variant. Serostatus for CMV was the only available immune exposure information.

The primer mix had 60 Vbeta and 13 Jbeta primers. The assay was immunoSEQ multiplex PCR, and TCRdb's table has in-frame clones only and misses some. The repertoire has around 130,000 clones, 75% to 90% of them found once; the top ten carry about 7%. This CDR3 contains 15 residues. Germline CDR1 SGHRS, CDR2 YFSETQ. The ends lost 4 bases at V and 1 base at J; junction bases unmatched: 3. The rearrangement joins TRBV5-1 to TRBJ2-5; 11 bases line up with TRBD2. The sequence was collected from a woman aged 30 to 39 in good health and CMV-seropositive. The sequenced sample was PBMCs. The CDR3 DNA is TGCGCCAGCAGCGAGGGGACTAGCGGCCAAGAGACCCAGTACTTC. Encoded protein: CASSEGTSGQETQYF.